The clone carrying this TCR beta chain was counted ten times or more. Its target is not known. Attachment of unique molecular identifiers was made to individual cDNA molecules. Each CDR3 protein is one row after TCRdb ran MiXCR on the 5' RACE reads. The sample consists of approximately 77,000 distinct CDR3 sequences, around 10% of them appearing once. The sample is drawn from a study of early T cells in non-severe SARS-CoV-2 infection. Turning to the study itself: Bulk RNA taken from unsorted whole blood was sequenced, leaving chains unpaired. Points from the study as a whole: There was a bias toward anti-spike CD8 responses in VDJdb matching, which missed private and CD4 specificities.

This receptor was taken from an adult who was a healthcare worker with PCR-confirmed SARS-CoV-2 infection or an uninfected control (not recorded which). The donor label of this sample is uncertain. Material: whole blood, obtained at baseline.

CDR3 nucleotides: TGCAGTGCTAGAGGTGCCACAGATACGCAGTATTTT. Residues: CSARGATDTQYF. The V gene is TRBV20-1, the J gene TRBJ2-3; D remains ambiguous. The CDR3 spans 12 residues. The V gene lost 1 base and the J gene lost 2 bases, with 4 bases spanning the gap. CDR1 is DFQATT and CDR2 is SNEGSKA in the germline V gene (reference sequence).